This T cell receptor (beta chain) was recorded in a study of T cells after yellow fever vaccination. Study outcomes and limitations: Most clones from primary vaccination resurfaced after the booster (around 97% CD4, over 85% CD8). The secondary response was weaker but peaked faster, day 5 versus 15.

Making TCR cDNA involved 5'RACE template switching, which added UMIs and a universal primer site. From the 5' RACE reads, TCRdb called clonotypes with MiXCR, one entry per CDR3 protein. This table has approximately 150,000 distinct CDR3 sequences, approximately 6.2% appearing once. With respect to this clonotype: Its antigen is unidentified.

V shed 3 bases and J shed 5 bases, with 21 bases lying between them. The length of the CDR3 is 16 residues. Germline V gene data show CDR1 as DFQATT and CDR2 as SNEGSKA (reference sequence). The clonotype originates from a young man who received the YFV17D yellow fever vaccine. V gene TRBV20-1 combines with J gene TRBJ2-3; D call uncertain. The sequences come from CD4+ T cells sorted from PBMCs, collected on the day of the first yellow fever vaccination. The CDR3 DNA reads TGCAGTGCTAGGTGGCAATGGACCACGCCGGGAGATACGCAGTATTTT. The encoded protein is CSARWQWTTPGDTQYF.